A single sample is the source of the 10 T cell receptor beta chains below, sequenced in a study of blood T cell repertoires in COVID-19. The data were produced by immunoSEQ multiplex PCR, yet TCRdb's version contains in-frame clones alone and is incomplete. The sample includes 150,000 to 200,000 clones, approximately 80% of them seen just once. Sequencing was carried out using peripheral blood. The receptors originated from a woman older than 75 with acute or convalescent COVID-19.

The rearrangement joins TRBV29-1 to TRBJ1-2; TRBD1 aligns across 9 bases. V was clipped by 4 bases and J by 5 bases; unmatched bases: 2. Germline loops: CDR1 SQVTM, CDR2 ANQGSEA. The CDR3 is 12 amino acids. CDR3 amino acids: CSVGQGGYGYTF. Written as DNA, the CDR3 is TGCAGCGTTGGACAGGGGGGATATGGCTACACCTTC.

This clone was recorded a few times. The chain employs TRBV6-1 and TRBJ2-4; weak D call: TRBD1 (6 bases). Germline CDR1 reads MNHNS; CDR2 reads SASEGT. V gave up 4 bases and J gave up 0 bases, with 13 bases separating them. The CDR3 contains 16 residues. The CDR3 loop reads CASSGGLGVAKNIQYF. CDR3 coding DNA: TGTGCCAGCAGTGGGGGGCTAGGGGTAGCCAAAAACATTCAGTACTTC.

The J gene is TRBJ1-1, the V gene TRBV5-1; TRBD1 agrees at 7 bases. There are 15 residues in the CDR3. The germline gives CDR1 SGHRS, CDR2 YFSETQ. The V segment lost 9 bases and the J segment 1 base; nucleotides outside the gene matches: 12. CDR3 in amino acids: CATRSETGRNTEAFF. CDR3 in DNA: TGCGCCACCAGATCCGAGACAGGGCGGAACACTGAAGCTTTCTTT. Combining the CDR3 with reference TRBV5-1 and TRBJ1-1 gives the whole variable domain KAGVTQTPRYLIKTRGQQVTLSCSPISGHRSVSWYQQTPGQGLQFLFEYFSETQRNKGNFPGRFSGRQFSNSRSEMNVSTLELGDSALYLCATRSETGRNTEAFFGQGTRLTVV.

Remarks on this clone: An end of the junction differs from the germline gene, which may be a read error. The rearrangement links TRBV7-8 to TRBJ2-7; 8 nucleotides line up with TRBD2. Germline CDR1 reads SGHVS; CDR2 reads FQNEAQ. This CDR3 has 14 amino acids. Here the CDR3 reads CASSFLAGSHEQYF. The DNA of the CDR3 is TGTGCCAGCAGCTTTCTAGCGGGCTCCCACGAGCAGTACTTC. The complete variable domain, with remaining parts taken from reference TRBV7-8 and TRBJ2-7, reads GAGVSQSPRYKVAKRGQDVALRCDPISGHVSLFWYQQALGQGPEFLTYFQNEAQLDKSGLPSDRFFAERPEGSVSTLKIQRTQQEDSAVYLCASSFLAGSHEQYFGPGTRLTVT.

The rearrangement links TRBV5-1 to TRBJ2-3; 8 nucleotides match TRBD2. Unmatched junction bases numbered 7, after V lost 4 bases and J lost 6 bases. CDR3 length equals 14 residues. Per germline, CDR1 SGHRS and CDR2 YFSETQ. The CDR3, as DNA: TGCGCCAGCAGCCCTGGACTAGCATGGGATACGCAGTATTTT. Its translation is CASSPGLAWDTQYF.

The V call is TRBV7-9, the J call TRBJ2-3; 13 positions match TRBD2. Germline values: CDR1 SEHNR, CDR2 FQNEAQ (reference sequence). The CDR3 covers 15 residues. V was clipped by 5 bases and J by 4 bases; unmatched bases: 3. CDR3 DNA sequence: TGTGCCAGCAGCACACTAGCGGGAGGGTCAGATACGCAGTATTTT. It codes for CASSTLAGGSDTQYF.

The DNA of the CDR3 is TGTGCCAGCAGCCGACAAAAACCCACAGATACGCAGTATTTT. This gives the protein CASSRQKPTDTQYF. The chain joins TRBV3-1 (or the pseudogene TRBV3-2) to TRBJ2-3; no definite D call. This CDR3 comprises 14 residues. V was clipped by 4 bases and J by 2 bases, with 10 bases between them. Per germline, CDR1 LGHDT and CDR2 YNNKEL (reference sequence).

The chain couples TRBV6-1 to TRBJ1-1; weak D call: TRBD1 (6 bases). The CDR3 has 14 residues. The germline CDR1 and CDR2 sequences are MNHNS and SASEGT. The V end was cut by 2 bases, the J end by 7 bases, with 14 bases between. The CDR3 sequence is CASSENPDRFEAFF. The CDR3 DNA is TGTGCCAGCAGTGAAAATCCTGACAGGTTTGAAGCTTTCTTT.

V gene TRBV9 combines with J gene TRBJ1-4, with 9 bases that match TRBD1. This CDR3 has 14 amino acids. Germline assignment: CDR1 SGDLS and CDR2 YYNGEE. Trimming at V came to 4 bases and at J to 7 bases, leaving 5 bases not matched to a gene. The CDR3 loop is CASSRGTGFEKLFF. Here the CDR3 DNA reads TGTGCCAGCAGCCGTGGGACAGGGTTTGAAAAACTGTTTTTT.

The chain combines TRBV5-1 with TRBJ2-5, with 7 bases that match TRBD1. Per germline, CDR1 SGHRS and CDR2 YFSETQ. The CDR3 sequence is 14 residues long. Trimming cost V 5 bases and J 1 base; bases outside gene matches: 5. The CDR3 coding sequence is TGCGCCAGCAGTTATTCAGGGGGCCAAGAGACCCAGTACTTC. This codes for CASSYSGGQETQYF.